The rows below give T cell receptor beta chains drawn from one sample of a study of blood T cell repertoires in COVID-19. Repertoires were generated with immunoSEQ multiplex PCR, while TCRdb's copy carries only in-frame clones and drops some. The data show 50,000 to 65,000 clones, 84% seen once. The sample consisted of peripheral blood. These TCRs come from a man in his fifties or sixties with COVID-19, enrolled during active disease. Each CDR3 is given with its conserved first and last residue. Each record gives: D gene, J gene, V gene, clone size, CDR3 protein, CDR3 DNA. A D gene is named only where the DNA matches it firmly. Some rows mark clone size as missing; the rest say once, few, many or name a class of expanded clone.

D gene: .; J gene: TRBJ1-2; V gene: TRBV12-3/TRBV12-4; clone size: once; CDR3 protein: CASSKEGRGYTF; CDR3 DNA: TGTGCCAGCTCGAAGGAGGGAAGAGGCTACACCTTC
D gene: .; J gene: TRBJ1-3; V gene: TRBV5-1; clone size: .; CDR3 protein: CASSSDRSSGNTIYF; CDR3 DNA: TGCGCCAGCAGCTCCGACAGGAGCTCTGGAAACACCATATATTTT
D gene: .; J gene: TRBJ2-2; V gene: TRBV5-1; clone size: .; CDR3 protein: CASSYRTNAGELFF; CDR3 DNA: TGCGCCAGCAGCTATCGGACTAACGCCGGGGAGCTGTTTTTT
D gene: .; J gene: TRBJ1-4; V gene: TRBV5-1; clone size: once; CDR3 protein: CASSYRDREKLFF; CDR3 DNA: TGCGCCAGCAGCTACAGGGATCGAGAAAAACTGTTTTTT
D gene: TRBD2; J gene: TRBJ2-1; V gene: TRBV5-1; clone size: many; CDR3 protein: CASSWLRTSGSAPYNEQFF; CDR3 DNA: TGCGCCAGCAGTTGGTTGCGGACTAGCGGGAGTGCGCCCTACAATGAGCAGTTCTTC
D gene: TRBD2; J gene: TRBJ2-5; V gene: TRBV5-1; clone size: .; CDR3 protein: CASSWPGVAGGLRTKTQYF; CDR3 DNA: TGCGCCAGCAGCTGGCCCGGGGTAGCGGGAGGGCTGAGGACGAAGACCCAGTACTTC
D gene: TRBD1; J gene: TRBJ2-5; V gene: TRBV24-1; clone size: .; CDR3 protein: CATSDSSGTGVGTQYF; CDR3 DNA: TGTGCCACCAGTGATTCTAGTGGGACAGGGGTGGGGACCCAGTACTTC
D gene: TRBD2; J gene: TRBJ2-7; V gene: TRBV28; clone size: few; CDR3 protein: CASILGGAGGDEQYF; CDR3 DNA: TGTGCCAGCATCTTGGGTGGAGCGGGGGGGGACGAGCAGTACTTC
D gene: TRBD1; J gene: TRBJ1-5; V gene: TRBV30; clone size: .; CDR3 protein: CAWSVRGRGNQPQHF; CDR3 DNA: TGTGCCTGGAGTGTACGGGGCAGGGGGAATCAGCCCCAGCATTTT
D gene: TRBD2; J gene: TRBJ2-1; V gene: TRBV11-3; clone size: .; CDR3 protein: CASSVAGGNYNEQFF; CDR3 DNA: TGTGCCAGCAGTGTCGCGGGGGGGAACTACAATGAGCAGTTCTTC
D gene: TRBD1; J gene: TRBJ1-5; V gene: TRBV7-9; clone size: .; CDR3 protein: CASSKQGALGNQPQHF; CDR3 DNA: TGTGCCAGCAGCAAACAGGGGGCGCTGGGCAATCAGCCCCAGCATTTT
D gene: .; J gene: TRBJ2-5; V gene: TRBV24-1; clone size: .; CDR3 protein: CATSDLRPHPVWRRPEETQYF; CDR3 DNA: TGTGCCACCAGTGATTTGAGGCCTCACCCCGTATGGCGGAGACCCGAAGAGACCCAGTACTTC
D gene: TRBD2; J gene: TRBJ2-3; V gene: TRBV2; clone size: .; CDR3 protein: CASTGLAGADTQYF; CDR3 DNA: TGTGCCAGCACCGGACTAGCGGGCGCAGATACGCAGTATTTT
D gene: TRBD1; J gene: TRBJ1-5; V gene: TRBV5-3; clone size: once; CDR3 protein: CARSLDRGNQPQHF; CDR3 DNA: TGTGCCAGAAGCCTCGACAGGGGCAATCAGCCCCAGCATTTT
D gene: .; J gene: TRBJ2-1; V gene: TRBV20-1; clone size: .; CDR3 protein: CSGQGYNEQFF; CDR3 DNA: TGCAGTGGGCAGGGGTACAATGAGCAGTTCTTC
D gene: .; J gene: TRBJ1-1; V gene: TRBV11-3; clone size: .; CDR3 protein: CASSDRGSNTEAFF; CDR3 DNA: TGTGCCAGCTCAGATCGGGGGTCGAACACTGAAGCTTTCTTT
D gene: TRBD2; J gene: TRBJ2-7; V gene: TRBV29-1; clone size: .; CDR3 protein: CSVEGLAETYEQYF; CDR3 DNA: TGCAGCGTTGAAGGACTAGCGGAAACCTACGAGCAGTACTTC
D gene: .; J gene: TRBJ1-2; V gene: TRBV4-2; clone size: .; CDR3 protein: CASSQGRGEGDYGYTF; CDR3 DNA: TGTGCCAGCAGCCAAGGGCGGGGCGAGGGAGACTATGGCTACACCTTC
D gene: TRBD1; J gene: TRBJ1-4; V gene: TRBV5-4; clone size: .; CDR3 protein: CASSPAGGSEKLFF; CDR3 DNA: TGTGCCAGCAGCCCGGCAGGGGGGAGTGAAAAACTGTTTTTT
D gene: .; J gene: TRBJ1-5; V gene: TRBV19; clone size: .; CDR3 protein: CASKNQGRGNQPQHF; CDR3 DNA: TGTGCCAGTAAAAACCAGGGAAGGGGCAATCAGCCCCAGCATTTT
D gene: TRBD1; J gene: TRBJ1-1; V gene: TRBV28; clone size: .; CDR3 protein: CASSQQGARAFF; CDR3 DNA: TGTGCCAGCAGTCAACAGGGGGCAAGAGCTTTCTTT
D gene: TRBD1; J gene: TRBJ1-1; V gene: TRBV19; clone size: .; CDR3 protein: CASSPYPGQGKAFF; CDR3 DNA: TGTGCCAGTAGTCCATATCCGGGACAGGGAAAAGCTTTCTTT
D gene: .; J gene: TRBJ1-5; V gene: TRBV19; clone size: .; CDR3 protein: CASSPQTGSNQPQHF; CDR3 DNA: TGTGCCAGTAGTCCACAAACGGGTAGCAATCAGCCCCAGCATTTT